This TCR beta chain came from a study of cytomegalovirus exposure and HLA in healthy donors. A multiplex PCR was run with 60 Vbeta primers and 13 Jbeta primers. Here immunoSEQ multiplex PCR was the method, and the copy in TCRdb shows in-frame clones only, minus some. The sample records under 150,000 clones, roughly 77% being singletons. Germline loops: CDR1 WSHSY, CDR2 SAAADI. The CDR3 spans 12 residues. V dropped 6 bases and J dropped 9; count of bases not matched to a gene: 6. Of note for this clone: What it recognizes is unknown.

Study-wide results and caveats: Later on, an analysis tied 15,000 or so TCR beta sequences to HLA alleles at 0.05 false discovery rate. When a later analysis was performed, an Asian-associated ancestry cluster reportedly had fewer N-insertions than the roughly 670-donor mean.

The genes are TRBV10-2 and TRBJ1-1, with TRBD1 identical over 8 bases. This TCR came from a woman in her 40s in good health and CMV-seropositive. Sequenced sample: PBMCs. The CDR3 protein is CASSSDRVQAFF. The CDR3, as DNA: TGCGCCAGCAGCTCGGACAGGGTACAAGCTTTCTTT.